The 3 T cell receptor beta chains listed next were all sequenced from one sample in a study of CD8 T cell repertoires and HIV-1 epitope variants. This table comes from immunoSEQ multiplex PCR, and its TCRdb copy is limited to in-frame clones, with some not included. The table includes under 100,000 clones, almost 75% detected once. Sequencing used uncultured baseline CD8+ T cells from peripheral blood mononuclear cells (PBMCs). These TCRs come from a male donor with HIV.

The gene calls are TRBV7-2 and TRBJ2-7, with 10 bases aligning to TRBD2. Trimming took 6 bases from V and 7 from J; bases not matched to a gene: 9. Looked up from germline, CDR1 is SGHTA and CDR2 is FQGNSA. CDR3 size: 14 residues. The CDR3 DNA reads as TGTGCCAGCAGGATTAGTACTAGCGGGATGGAGCAGTACTTC. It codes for CASRISTSGMEQYF. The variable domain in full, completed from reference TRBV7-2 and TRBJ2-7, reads GAGVSQSPSNKVTEKGKDVELRCDPISGHTALYWYRQSLGQGLEFLIYFQGNSAPDKSGLPSDRFSAERTGGSVSTLTIQRTQQEDSAVYLCASRISTSGMEQYFGPGTRLTVT.

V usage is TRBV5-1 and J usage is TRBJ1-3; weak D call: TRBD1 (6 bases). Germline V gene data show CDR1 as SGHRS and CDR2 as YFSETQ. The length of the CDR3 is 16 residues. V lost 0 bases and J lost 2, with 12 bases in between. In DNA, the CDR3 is TGCGCCAGCAGCTTGGGTGGAACAGGGACTGGAAACACCATATATTTT. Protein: CASSLGGTGTGNTIYF.

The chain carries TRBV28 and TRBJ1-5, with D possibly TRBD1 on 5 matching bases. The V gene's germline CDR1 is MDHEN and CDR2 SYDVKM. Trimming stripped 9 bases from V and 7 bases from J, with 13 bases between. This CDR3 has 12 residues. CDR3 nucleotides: TGTGCCAGTCGGGGGGTTGGGCAGCCCCAGCATTTT. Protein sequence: CASRGVGQPQHF.